This note documents a single T cell receptor (beta chain) sequence. It has no known antigen specificity. It has no much larger one-base neighbor in the sample; base qualities were not kept. The sample belongs to a study of blood T cell repertoires in COVID-19 (dated by TCRdb to about 2020). With respect to the entire study: The collaborator samples originated in the United States, Italy and Spain and spanned the acute and convalescent phases of COVID-19. The material from the prospective study consisted of cDNA or gDNA derived from T cells, B-cell-depleted T cells, or PBMCs. Deeply sampled blood TCRbeta repertoires from subjects exposed to, actively infected with, or recovered from COVID-19 were included in the dataset. The repertoires were released in a freely available public database intended as a resource for research on the immune response to SARS-CoV-2. Samples came from the ongoing ImmuneRACE study (first 160 participants) plus 1,254 subjects from 6 global collaborators. Nearly every sample came with metadata listing a de-identified subject ID, COVID-19 status, age in years and sex. Where available, HLA class I and class II types were obtained from metadata supplied by the sample provider rather than from assay-based typing.

Participants in the prospective study were aged roughly 18 to 100 years, lived in under 30 United States geographic areas, and enrolled through a virtual design. To assign participants to cohorts, the prospective study relied on clinical history that participants themselves reported in a screening survey and a study questionnaire. ImmuneRACE Cohort 3 recovered participants were defined by two consecutive negative NP/OP PCR tests, healthcare professional clearance, or symptom resolution. In the prospective study, whole blood, serum and a nasopharyngeal or oropharyngeal swab were collected from each participant by mobile phlebotomists. Participants in the prospective study had the option to provide additional blood draws and questionnaires over an approximately 2-month period. Blood samples from the prospective study were shipped frozen or at room temperature prior to DNA extraction. What the authors observed across the whole study: Clinical and demographic metadata were provided uncurated, with the amount varying by source and participant.

TCRbeta CDR3 regions were amplified from genomic DNA using the immunoSEQ Assay, a bias-controlled multiplex PCR. In the original analysis: Within the assay, amplification of reference gene primers was used to estimate how many nucleated cells each sample contained. To quantify the absolute abundance of each unique TCRbeta CDR3 rearrangement, sequence reads were collapsed and filtered. For each sample, productive Simpson clonality was calculated as the square root of Simpson's diversity index over productive rearrangements. TCRdb re-hosts the immuneACCESS table, in-frame sequences only. Its copies lack some clones; in the studies checked, an unresolved V gene accounts for under half of them, and the cause for the rest is not known. The DNA gave D and trimming, while V, J and clone size come from that table. The sample data list 350,000 to 400,000 clones, and approximately 92% of these were observed just once. The top ten hold approximately 1% of the sample.

The source of this sequence is a young man who had recovered from COVID-19. Source material: PBMCs or T cells enriched from blood (not recorded which).

Here is the DNA: TGCGCCAGCAGCTTGCAGGGGGCTGTCACTGAAGCTTTCTTT. Protein translation: CASSLQGAVTEAFF. The V and J genes are TRBV5-1 and TRBJ1-1, with 8 junctional bases fitting TRBD1. The CDR3 numbers 14 residues from cysteine through phenylalanine. Only CDR3 DNA is held: 42 bases, read in frame from base 1. Trimmed from V: 1 base; trimmed from J: 4 bases; junction bases lacking a gene match: 3. CDR1 and CDR2 are read off the germline V gene as SGHRS and YFSETQ. The reference TRBV5-1 and TRBJ1-1 proteins fill in what lies around the CDR3, so the full variable domain reads KAGVTQTPRYLIKTRGQQVTLSCSPISGHRSVSWYQQTPGQGLQFLFEYFSETQRNKGNFPGRFSGRQFSNSRSEMNVSTLELGDSALYLCASSLQGAVTEAFFGQGTRLTVV.